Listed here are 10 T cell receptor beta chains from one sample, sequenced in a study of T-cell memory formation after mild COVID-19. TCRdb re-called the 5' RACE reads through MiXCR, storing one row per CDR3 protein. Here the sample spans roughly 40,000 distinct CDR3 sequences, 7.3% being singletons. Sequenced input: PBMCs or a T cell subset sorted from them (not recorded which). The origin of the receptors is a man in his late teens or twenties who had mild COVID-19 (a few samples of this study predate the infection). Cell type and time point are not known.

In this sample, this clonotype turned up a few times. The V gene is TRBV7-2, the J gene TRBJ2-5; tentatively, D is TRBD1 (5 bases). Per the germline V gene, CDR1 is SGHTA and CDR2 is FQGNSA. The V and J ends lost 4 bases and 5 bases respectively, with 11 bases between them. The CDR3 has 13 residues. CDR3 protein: CASSSGPRETQYF. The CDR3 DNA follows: TGTGCCAGCAGCTCAGGGCCCCGGGAGACCCAGTACTTC.

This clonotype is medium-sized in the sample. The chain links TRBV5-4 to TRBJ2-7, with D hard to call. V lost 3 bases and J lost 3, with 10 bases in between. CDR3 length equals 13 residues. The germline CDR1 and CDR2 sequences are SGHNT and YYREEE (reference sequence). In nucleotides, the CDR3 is TGTGCCAGCAGCTCTGAGGCTAGCTACGAGCAGTACGTC. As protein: CASSSEASYEQYV.

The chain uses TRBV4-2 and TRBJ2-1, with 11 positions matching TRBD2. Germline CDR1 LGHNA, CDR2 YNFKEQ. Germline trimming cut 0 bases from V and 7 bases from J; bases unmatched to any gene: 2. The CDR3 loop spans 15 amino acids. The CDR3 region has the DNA TGTGCCAGCAGCCAAGATAGCGGGGGGGCAAATGAGCAGTTCTTC. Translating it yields CASSQDSGGANEQFF.

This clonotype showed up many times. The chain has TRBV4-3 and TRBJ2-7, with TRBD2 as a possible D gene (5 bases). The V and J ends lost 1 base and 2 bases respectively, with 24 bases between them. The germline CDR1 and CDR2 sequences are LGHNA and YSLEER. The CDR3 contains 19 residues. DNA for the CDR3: TGCGCCAGCAGCCAAGGGAGATCTAGCCGCCCCCCTTCAGCCTACGAGCAGTACTTC. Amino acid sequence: CASSQGRSSRPPSAYEQYF.

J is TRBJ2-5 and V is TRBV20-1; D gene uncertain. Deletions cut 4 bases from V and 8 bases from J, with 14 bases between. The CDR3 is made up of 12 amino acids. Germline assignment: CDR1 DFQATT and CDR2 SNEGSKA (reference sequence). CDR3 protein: CSAIDSAGTQYF. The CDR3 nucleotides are TGCAGTGCTATTGACTCCGCCGGAACCCAGTACTTC.

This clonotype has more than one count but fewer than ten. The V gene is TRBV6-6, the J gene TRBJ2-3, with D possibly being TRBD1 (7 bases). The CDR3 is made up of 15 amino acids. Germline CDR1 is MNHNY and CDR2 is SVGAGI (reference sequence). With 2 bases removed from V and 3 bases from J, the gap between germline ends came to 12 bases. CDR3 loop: CASSYGQGGTDTQYF. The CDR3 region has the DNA TGTGCCAGCAGTTACGGGCAGGGGGGAACAGATACGCAGTATTTT.

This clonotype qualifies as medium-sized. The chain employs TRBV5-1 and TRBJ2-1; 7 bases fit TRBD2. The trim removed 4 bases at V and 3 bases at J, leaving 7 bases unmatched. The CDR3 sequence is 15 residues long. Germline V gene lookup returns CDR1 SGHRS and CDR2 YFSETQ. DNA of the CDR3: TGCGCCAGCAGCCCCTCCAGCGGGGTCTACAATGAGCAGTTCTTC. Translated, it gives CASSPSSGVYNEQFF.

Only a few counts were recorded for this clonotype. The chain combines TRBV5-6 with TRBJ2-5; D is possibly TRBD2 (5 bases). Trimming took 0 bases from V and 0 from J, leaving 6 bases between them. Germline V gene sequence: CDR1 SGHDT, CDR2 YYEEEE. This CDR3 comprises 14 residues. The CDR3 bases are TGTGCCAGCAGCTTGGCTAGCCACCAAGAGACCCAGTACTTC. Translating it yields CASSLASHQETQYF.

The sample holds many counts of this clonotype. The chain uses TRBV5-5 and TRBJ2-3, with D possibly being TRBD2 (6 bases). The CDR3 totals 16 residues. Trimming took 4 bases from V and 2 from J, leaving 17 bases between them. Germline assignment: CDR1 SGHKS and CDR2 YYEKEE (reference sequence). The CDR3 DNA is TGTGCCAGCAGCCCCCTGACGGGAGCCCCCACAGATACGCAGTATTTT. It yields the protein CASSPLTGAPTDTQYF. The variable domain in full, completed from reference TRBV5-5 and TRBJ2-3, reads DAGVTQSPTHLIKTRGQQVTLRCSPISGHKSVSWYQQVLGQGPQFIFQYYEKEERGRGNFPDRFSARQFPNYSSELNVNALLLGDSALYLCASSPLTGAPTDTQYFGPGTRLTVL.

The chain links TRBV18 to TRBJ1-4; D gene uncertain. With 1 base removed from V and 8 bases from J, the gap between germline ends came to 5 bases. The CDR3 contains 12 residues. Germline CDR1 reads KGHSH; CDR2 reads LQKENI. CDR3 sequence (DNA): TGTGCCAGCTCACCACGGCGCGAAAAACTGTTTTTT. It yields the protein CASSPRREKLFF.